This T cell receptor beta chain was identified during a study of T-cell reconstitution after alpha-beta-depleted transplantation in children. For TCRbeta, the library was prepared with unique molecular identifiers. TCRdb ran MiXCR on the PCR reads and lists one entry per CDR3 protein. The sample consists of around 600,000 distinct CDR3 sequences, more than 20% of them appearing once. The length of the CDR3 is 15 residues. Germline CDR1 is ENHRY and CDR2 is SYGVKD. With V trimmed by 5 bases and J by 4 bases, 5 bases remained unmatched. The specimen was PBMCs, mostly from graft donor cells, collected 360 days after TCRalphabeta/CD19-depleted stem cell transplant. This receptor was taken from a boy in the first two years of life who had a stem cell transplant for acute myeloid leukemia, so the T cells may come from the graft donor. The V and J genes are TRBV10-3 and TRBJ2-3; 11 bases line up with TRBD2. DNA for the CDR3: TGTGCCATCAGTCCCGGGACTAGCGGCCCAGATACGCAGTATTTT. Residues: CAISPGTSGPDTQYF.